This T cell receptor (beta chain) was observed in a study of blood T cell repertoires in COVID-19. Turning to the study itself: Nucleic acid was either cDNA or gDNA, and it came from T cells, B-cell-depleted T cells, or PBMCs.

Original handling: Estimated nucleated cell counts came from reference gene primer amplification. Clones were sequenced by immunoSEQ multiplex PCR, and TCRdb holds only the in-frame ones, with some missing. D and trimming come from the DNA, and the V and J calls and clone size come from that table. Here the sample spans approximately 160,000 clones, around 80% being singletons. CDR3 size: 19 residues. Germline assignment: CDR1 LGHDT and CDR2 YNNKEL (reference sequence). Trimming removed 2 bases from V and 1 base from J; junction bases left unmatched: 12. Only one count was recorded for this clone. Sequencing was performed on peripheral blood. The J gene is TRBJ2-1, the V gene TRBV3-1 (or the pseudogene TRBV3-2), with TRBD2 identical over 9 bases. This TCR was sampled from a woman aged 55 to 70 with acute or convalescent COVID-19. The CDR3 protein is CASSQKPGLATKSYNEQFF. CDR3 DNA: TGTGCCAGCAGCCAAAAACCGGGACTAGCTACTAAATCCTACAATGAGCAGTTCTTC.